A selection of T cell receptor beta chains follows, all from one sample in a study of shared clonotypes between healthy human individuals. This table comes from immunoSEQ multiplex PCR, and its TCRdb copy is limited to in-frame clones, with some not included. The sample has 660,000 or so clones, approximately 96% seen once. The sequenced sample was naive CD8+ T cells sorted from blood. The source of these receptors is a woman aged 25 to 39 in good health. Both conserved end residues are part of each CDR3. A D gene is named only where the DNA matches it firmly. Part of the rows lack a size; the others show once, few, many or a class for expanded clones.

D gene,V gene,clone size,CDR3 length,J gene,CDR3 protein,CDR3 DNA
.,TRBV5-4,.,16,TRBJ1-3,CASSLYGLSSGNTIYF,TGTGCCAGCAGCTTGTACGGGCTGAGCTCTGGAAACACCATATATTTT
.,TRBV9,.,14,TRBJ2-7,CASSVAALSYEQYF,TGTGCCAGCAGCGTAGCGGCGCTCTCCTACGAGCAGTACTTC
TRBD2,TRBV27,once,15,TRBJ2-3,CASSFLAGPRDTQYF,TGTGCCAGCAGTTTCTTAGCGGGGCCGAGAGATACGCAGTATTTT
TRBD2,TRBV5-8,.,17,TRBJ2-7,CASSLIGGRADAWEQYF,TGTGCCAGCAGCCTAATAGGAGGGAGGGCCGACGCTTGGGAGCAGTACTTC
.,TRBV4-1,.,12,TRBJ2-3,CASSHIGDTQYF,TGCGCCAGCAGCCACATTGGGGATACGCAGTATTTT
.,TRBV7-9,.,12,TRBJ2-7,CASSLVGYEQYF,TGTGCCAGCAGCTTAGTGGGGTACGAGCAGTACTTC
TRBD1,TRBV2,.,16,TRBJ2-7,CASSPDIGTGAHEQYF,TGTGCCAGCAGCCCCGATATAGGGACAGGGGCCCACGAGCAGTACTTC
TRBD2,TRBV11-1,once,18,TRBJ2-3,CASSLYPISGRGTDTQYF,TGTGCCAGCAGCCTGTATCCAATTAGCGGGAGAGGGACAGATACGCAGTATTTT
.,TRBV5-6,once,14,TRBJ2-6,CASTPGDGANVLTF,TGTGCCAGCACCCCAGGGGACGGGGCCAACGTCCTGACTTTC
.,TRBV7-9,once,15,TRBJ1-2,CASSFYGNTNYGYTF,TGTGCCAGCAGCTTTTATGGCAATACTAACTATGGCTACACCTTC
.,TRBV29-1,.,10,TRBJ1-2,CSVSGRGYTF,TGCAGCGTTTCGGGTCGGGGCTACACCTTC
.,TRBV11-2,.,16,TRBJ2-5,CASSLDYSRNMETQYF,TGTGCCAGCAGCTTAGATTACAGCCGAAACATGGAGACCCAGTACTTC
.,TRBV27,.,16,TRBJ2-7,CASSLLGTADSYEQYF,TGTGCCAGCTCCCTGTTAGGGACTGCGGACTCCTACGAGCAGTACTTC
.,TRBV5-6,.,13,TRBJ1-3,CASSLSIGNTIYF,TGTGCCAGCAGCTTATCCATTGGAAACACCATATATTTT
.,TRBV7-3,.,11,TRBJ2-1,CASSLAGEQFF,TGTGCCAGCAGCTTAGCGGGGGAGCAGTTCTTC
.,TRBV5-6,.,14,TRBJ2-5,CASSFGAGTYEQYF,.
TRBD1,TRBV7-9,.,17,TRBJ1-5,CASSLGQGRRRDQPQHF,TGTGCCAGCAGCTTGGGACAGGGCAGAAGAAGGGATCAGCCCCAGCATTTT
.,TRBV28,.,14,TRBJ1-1,CASSLQGSSTEAFF,TGTGCCAGCAGTTTACAGGGCAGTTCCACTGAAGCTTTCTTT
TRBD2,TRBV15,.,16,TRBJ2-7,CATSPITGGPEYEQYF,TGTGCCACCAGCCCCATCACGGGAGGGCCAGAATACGAGCAGTACTTC
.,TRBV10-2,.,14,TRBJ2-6,CASRDISGANVLTF,TGCGCCAGCAGAGACATCTCTGGGGCCAACGTCCTGACTTTC
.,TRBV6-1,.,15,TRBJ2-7,CASSLPASVPYEQYF,TGTGCCAGCAGCCTCCCGGCGTCCGTCCCCTACGAGCAGTACTTC
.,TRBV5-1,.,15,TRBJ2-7,CASSLAGSYPYEQYF,TGCGCCAGCAGCTTGGCAGGCTCCTATCCCTACGAGCAGTACTTC
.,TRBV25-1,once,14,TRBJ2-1,CASSSSRLYNEQFF,TGTGCCAGCAGTTCAAGCAGACTATACAATGAGCAGTTCTTC
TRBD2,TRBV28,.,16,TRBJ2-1,CASSQGLASSYNEQFF,TGTGCCAGCAGTCAGGGACTAGCGAGCTCCTACAATGAGCAGTTCTTC
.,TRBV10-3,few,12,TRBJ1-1,CAISDGNTEAFF,TGTGCCATCAGTGACGGGAACACTGAAGCTTTCTTT
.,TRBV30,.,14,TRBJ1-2,CAGAGWITFYGYTF,TGTGCTGGGGCTGGGTGGATAACCTTCTATGGCTACACCTTC
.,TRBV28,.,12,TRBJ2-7,CASSWRVYEQYF,TGTGCCAGCAGTTGGCGGGTCTACGAGCAGTACTTC
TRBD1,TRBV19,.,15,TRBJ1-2,CATRQGDLPNYGYTF,TGTGCCACCAGACAGGGTGACCTTCCTAACTATGGCTACACCTTC
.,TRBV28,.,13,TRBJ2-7,CASRRRRNYEQYF,TGTGCCAGCAGAAGACGCAGGAACTACGAGCAGTACTTC
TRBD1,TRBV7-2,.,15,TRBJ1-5,CASSPGTGGNQPQHF,TGTGCCAGCAGCCCCGGGACAGGGGGAAATCAGCCCCAGCATTTT
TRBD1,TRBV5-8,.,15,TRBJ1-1,CASSSGTAINTEAFF,TGTGCCAGCAGCAGTGGGACAGCGATTAACACTGAAGCTTTCTTT
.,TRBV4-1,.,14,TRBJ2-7,CASSQGTVAYEQYF,TGCGCCAGCAGCCAAGGGACAGTTGCCTACGAGCAGTACTTC
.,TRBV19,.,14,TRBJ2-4,CASSIGASRNIQYF,TGTGCCAGTAGTATAGGGGCTAGCAGAAACATTCAGTACTTC
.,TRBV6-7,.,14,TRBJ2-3,CAGSYGRGPDTQYF,TGTGCCGGCAGTTACGGCAGGGGCCCAGATACGCAGTATTTT
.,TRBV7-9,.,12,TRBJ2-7,CASSFGDYEQYF,TGTGCCAGCAGCTTCGGGGACTACGAGCAGTACTTC
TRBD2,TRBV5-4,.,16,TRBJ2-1,CASSGGLAGPYNEQFF,TGTGCCAGCAGCGGCGGACTAGCGGGACCTTACAATGAGCAGTTCTTC
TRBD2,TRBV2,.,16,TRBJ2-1,CASSHPTSGIYNEQFF,TGTGCCAGCAGTCATCCGACTAGCGGGATCTACAATGAGCAGTTCTTC
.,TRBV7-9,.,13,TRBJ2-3,CASSSQVTDTQYF,TGTGCCAGCAGCTCACAAGTAACAGATACGCAGTATTTT
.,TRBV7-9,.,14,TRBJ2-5,CASSQTGPSETQYF,TGTGCCAGCAGCCAAACCGGACCCTCAGAGACCCAGTACTTC
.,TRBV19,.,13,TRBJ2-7,CASSISAPYEQYF,.
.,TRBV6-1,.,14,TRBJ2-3,CASRGLFRTDTQYF,TGTGCCAGCCGCGGACTCTTTCGCACAGATACGCAGTATTTT
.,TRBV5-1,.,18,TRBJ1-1,CASSLGVRGTGGRTEAFF,TGCGCCAGCAGCCTGGGGGTTCGGGGCACCGGGGGTCGCACTGAAGCTTTCTTT
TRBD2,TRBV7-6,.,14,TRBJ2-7,CASSLRSGSYEQYF,TGTGCCAGCAGCTTACGTAGCGGGTCCTACGAGCAGTACTTC
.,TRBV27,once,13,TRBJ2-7,CASSFAAPYEQYF,TGTGCCAGCAGTTTCGCAGCGCCCTACGAGCAGTACTTC
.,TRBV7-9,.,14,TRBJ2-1,CASSRDLNYNEQFF,TGTGCCAGCAGCCGGGACTTGAATTACAATGAGCAGTTCTTC
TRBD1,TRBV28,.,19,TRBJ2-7,CASSKTGGRSSASSYEQYF,TGTGCCAGCAGTAAAACAGGGGGCCGTAGTAGCGCATCTTCCTACGAGCAGTACTTC
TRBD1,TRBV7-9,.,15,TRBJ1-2,CASSLTGQGGYGYTF,TGTGCCAGCAGCTTAACGGGACAGGGAGGCTATGGCTACACCTTC
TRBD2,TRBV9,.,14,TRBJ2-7,CASSSGLAEEEQYF,TGTGCCAGCAGTTCGGGACTAGCGGAGGAAGAGCAGTACTTC
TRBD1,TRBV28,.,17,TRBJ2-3,CASRIKGTGRSTDTQYF,TGTGCCAGCAGAATAAAAGGGACAGGAAGAAGCACAGATACGCAGTATTTT
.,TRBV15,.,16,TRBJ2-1,CATSRAPGLLYNEQFF,TGTGCCACCAGCAGAGCCCCCGGACTTCTATACAATGAGCAGTTCTTC
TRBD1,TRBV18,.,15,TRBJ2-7,CASSPGDRGGYEQYF,TGTGCCAGCTCACCCGGGGACAGGGGAGGCTACGAGCAGTACTTC
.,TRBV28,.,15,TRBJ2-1,CASSQETASYNEQFF,TGTGCCAGCAGTCAGGAGACAGCCTCCTACAATGAGCAGTTCTTC
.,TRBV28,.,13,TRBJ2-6,CASSLSGANVLTF,TGTGCCAGCAGTTTGTCTGGGGCCAACGTCCTGACTTTC